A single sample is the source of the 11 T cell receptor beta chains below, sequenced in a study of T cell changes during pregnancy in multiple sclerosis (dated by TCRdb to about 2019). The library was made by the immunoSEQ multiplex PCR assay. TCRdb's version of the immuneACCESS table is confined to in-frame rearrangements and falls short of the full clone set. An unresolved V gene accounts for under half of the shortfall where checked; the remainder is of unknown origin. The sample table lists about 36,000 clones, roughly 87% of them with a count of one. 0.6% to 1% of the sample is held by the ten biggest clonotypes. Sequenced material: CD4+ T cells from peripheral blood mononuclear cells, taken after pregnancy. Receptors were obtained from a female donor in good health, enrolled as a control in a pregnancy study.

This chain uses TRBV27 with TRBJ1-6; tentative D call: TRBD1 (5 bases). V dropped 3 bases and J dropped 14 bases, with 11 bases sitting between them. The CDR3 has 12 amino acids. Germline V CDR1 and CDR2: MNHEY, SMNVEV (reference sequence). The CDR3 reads CASSFPRGALHF. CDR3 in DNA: TGTGCCAGCAGTTTTCCCCGGGGGGCCCTCCACTTT.

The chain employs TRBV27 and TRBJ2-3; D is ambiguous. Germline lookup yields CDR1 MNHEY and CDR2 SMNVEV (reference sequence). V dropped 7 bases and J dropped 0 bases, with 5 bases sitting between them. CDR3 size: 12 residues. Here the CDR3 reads CASKRSTDTQYF. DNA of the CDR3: TGTGCCAGCAAGAGGAGCACAGATACGCAGTATTTT.

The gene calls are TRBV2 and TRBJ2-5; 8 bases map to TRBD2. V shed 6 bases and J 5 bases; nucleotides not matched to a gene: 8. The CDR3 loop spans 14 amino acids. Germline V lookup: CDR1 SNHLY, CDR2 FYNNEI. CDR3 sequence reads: CASSPLQRGETQYF. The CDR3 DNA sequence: TGTGCCAGCAGCCCTCTTCAGCGGGGGGAGACCCAGTACTTC.

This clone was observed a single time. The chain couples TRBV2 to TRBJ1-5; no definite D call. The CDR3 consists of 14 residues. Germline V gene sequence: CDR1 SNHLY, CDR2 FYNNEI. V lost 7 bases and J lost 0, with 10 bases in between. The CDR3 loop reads CASTASYSNQPQHF. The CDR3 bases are TGTGCCAGCACTGCGTCTTATAGCAATCAGCCCCAGCATTTT. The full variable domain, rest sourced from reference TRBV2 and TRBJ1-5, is EPEVTQTPSHQVTQMGQEVILRCVPISNHLYFYWYRQILGQKVEFLVSFYNNEISEKSEIFDDQFSVERPDGSNFTLKIRSTKLEDSAMYFCASTASYSNQPQHFGDGTRLSIL.

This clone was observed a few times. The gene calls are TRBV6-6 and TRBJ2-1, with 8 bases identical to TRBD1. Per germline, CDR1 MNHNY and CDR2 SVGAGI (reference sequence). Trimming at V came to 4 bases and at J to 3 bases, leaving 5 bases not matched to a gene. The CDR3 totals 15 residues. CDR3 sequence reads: CASSSPGQVYNEQFF. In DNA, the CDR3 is TGTGCCAGCAGTTCCCCGGGACAGGTCTACAATGAGCAGTTCTTC.

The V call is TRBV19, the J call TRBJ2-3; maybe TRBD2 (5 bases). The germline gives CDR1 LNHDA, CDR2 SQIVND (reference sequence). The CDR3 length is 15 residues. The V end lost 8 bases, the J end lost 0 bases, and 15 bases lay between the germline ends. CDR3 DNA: TGTGCCAGTCACCTTAAACGGGGTAGCACAGATACGCAGTATTTT. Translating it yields CASHLKRGSTDTQYF. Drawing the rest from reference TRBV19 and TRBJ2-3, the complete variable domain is DGGITQSPKYLFRKEGQNVTLSCEQNLNHDAMYWYRQDPGQGLRLIYYSQIVNDFQKGDIAEGYSVSREKKESFPLTVTSAQKNPTAFYLCASHLKRGSTDTQYFGPGTRLTVL.

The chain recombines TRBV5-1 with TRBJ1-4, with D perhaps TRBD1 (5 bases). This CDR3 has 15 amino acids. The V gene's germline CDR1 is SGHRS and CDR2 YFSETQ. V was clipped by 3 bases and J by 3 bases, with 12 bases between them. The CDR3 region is CASSSLQGSNEKLFF. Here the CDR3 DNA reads TGCGCCAGCAGCTCCTTGCAGGGTTCTAATGAAAAACTGTTTTTT.

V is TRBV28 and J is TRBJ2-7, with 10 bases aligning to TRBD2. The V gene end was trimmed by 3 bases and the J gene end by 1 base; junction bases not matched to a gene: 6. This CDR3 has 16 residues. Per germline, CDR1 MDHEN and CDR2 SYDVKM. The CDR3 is CASSFPSGRGSYEQYF. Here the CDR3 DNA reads TGTGCCAGCAGTTTCCCCAGCGGGAGGGGTTCCTACGAGCAGTACTTC.

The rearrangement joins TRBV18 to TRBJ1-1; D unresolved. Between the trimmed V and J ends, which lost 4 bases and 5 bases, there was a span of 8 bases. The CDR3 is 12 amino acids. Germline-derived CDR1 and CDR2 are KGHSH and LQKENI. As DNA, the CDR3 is TGTGCCAGCTCACGGCGGGAAACTGAAGCTTTCTTT. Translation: CASSRRETEAFF.

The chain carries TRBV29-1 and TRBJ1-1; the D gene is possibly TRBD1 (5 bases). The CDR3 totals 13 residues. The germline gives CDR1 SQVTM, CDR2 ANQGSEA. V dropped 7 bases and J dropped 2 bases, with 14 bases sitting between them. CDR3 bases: TGCAGCGCCACTTCGGGGGGAAACACTGAAGCTTTCTTT. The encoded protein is CSATSGGNTEAFF.

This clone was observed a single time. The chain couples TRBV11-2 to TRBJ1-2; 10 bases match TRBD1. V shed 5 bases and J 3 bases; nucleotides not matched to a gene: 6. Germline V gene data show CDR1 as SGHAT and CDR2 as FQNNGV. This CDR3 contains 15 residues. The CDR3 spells CASSPLGTGDYGYTF. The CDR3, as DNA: TGTGCCAGCAGCCCCCTCGGGACAGGGGACTATGGCTACACCTTC.